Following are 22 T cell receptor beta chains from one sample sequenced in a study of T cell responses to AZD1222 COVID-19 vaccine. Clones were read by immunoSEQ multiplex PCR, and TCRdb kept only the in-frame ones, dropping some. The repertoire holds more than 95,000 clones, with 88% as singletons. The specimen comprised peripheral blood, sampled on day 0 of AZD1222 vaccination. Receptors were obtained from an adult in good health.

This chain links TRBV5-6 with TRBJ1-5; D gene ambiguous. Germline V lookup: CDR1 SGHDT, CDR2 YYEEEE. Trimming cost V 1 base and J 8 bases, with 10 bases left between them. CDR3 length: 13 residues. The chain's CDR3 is CASSLLVAEPQHF. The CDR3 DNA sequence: TGTGCCAGCAGCTTGTTGGTCGCGGAGCCCCAGCATTTT. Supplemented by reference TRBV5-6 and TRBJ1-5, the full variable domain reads DAGVTQSPTHLIKTRGQQVTLRCSPKSGHDTVSWYQQALGQGPQFIFQYYEEEERQRGNFPDRFSGHQFPNYSSELNVNALLLGDSALYLCASSLLVAEPQHFGDGTRLSIL.

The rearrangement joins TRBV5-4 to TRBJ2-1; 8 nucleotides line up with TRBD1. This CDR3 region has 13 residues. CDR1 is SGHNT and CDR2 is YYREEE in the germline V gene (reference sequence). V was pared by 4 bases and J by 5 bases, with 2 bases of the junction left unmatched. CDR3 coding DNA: TGTGCCAGCAGCGGGGACAGGAACAATGAGCAGTTCTTC. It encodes CASSGDRNNEQFF.

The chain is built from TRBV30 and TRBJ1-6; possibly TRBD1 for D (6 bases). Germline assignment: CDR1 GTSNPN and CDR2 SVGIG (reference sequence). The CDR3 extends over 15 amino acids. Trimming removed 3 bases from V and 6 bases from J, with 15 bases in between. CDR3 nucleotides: TGTGCCTGGAGGAATACAGGGAGGGCTAATTCACCCCTCCACTTT. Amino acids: CAWRNTGRANSPLHF.

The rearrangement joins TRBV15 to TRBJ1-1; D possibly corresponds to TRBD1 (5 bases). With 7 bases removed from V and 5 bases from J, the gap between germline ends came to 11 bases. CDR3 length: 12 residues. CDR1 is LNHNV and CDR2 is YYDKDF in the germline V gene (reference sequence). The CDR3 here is CATTPTGTEAFF. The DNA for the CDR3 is TGTGCCACCACCCCCACAGGTACTGAAGCTTTCTTT.

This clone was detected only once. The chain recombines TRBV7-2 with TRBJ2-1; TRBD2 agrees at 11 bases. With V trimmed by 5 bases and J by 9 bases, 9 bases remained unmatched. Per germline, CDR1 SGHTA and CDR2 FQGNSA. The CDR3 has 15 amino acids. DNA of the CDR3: TGTGCCAGCAGCGCAGCCTTGGGACTAGCGGTTGAGCAGTTCTTC. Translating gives CASSAALGLAVEQFF.

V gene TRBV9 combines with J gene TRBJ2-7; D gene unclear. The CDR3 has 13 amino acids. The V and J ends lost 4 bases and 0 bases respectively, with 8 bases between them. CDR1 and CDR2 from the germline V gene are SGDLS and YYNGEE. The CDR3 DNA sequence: TGTGCCAGCAGCTCCAGAACCTCCTACGAGCAGTACTTC. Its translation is CASSSRTSYEQYF. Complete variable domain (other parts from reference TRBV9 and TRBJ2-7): DSGVTQTPKHLITATGQRVTLRCSPRSGDLSVYWYQQSLDQGLQFLIQYYNGEERAKGNILERFSAQQFPDLHSELNLSSLELGDSALYFCASSSRTSYEQYFGPGTRLTVT.

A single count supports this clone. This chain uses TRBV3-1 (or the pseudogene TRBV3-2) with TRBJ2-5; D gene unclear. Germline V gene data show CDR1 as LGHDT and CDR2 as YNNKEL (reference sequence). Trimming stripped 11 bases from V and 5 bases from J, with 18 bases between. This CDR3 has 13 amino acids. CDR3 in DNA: TGTGCCTGCACGATTACCCAATCGGAGACCCAGTACTTC. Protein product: CACTITQSETQYF.

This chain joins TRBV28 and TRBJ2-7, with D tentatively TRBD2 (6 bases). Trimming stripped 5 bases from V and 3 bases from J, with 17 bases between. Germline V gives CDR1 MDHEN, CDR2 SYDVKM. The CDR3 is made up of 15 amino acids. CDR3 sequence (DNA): TGTGCCAGCAGTCCTAGTGGTAGCGGCCGCTACGAGCAGTACTTC. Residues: CASSPSGSGRYEQYF.

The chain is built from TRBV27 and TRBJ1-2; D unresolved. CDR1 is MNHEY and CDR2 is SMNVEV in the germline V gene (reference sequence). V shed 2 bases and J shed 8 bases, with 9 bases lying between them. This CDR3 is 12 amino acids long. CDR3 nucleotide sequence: TGTGCCAGCAGTTTAGAGGGATGGGGCTACACCTTC. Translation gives CASSLEGWGYTF.

The CDR3 region is CASSLRGPYEQYF. The CDR3 nucleotides read TGTGCCAGCAGTTTGAGGGGACCCTACGAGCAGTACTTC. The J gene is TRBJ2-7, the V gene TRBV27, with D perhaps being TRBD1 or TRBD2 (5 bases each). This CDR3 has 13 residues. Trimming stripped 3 bases from V and 2 bases from J, with 8 bases between. Per germline, CDR1 MNHEY and CDR2 SMNVEV (reference sequence).

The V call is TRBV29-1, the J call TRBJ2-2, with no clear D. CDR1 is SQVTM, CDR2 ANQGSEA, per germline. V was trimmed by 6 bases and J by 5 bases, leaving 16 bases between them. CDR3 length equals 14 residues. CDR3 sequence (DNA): TGCAGCGTGCTGACCGGACCATCTACCGGGGAGCTGTTTTTT. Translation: CSVLTGPSTGELFF.

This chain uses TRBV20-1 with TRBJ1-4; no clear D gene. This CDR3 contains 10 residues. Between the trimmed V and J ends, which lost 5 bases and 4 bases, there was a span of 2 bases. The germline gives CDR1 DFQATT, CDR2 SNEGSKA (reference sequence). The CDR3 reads CSAVNEKLFF. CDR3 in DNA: TGCAGTGCTGTTAATGAAAAACTGTTTTTT.

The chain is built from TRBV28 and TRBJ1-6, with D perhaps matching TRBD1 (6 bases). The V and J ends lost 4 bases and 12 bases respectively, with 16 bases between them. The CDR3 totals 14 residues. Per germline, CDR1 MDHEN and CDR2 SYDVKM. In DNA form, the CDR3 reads TGTGCCAGCAGTTACCTACAGGGCAGGGTACCCCTCCACTTT. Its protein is CASSYLQGRVPLHF.

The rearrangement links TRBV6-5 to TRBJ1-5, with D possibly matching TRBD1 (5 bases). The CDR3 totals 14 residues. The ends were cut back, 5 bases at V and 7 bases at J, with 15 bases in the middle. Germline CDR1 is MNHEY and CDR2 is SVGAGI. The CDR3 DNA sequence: TGTGCCAGCAGTATCCAGGGTGGGGGACAGCCCCAGCATTTT. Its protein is CASSIQGGGQPQHF.

The CDR3 region has the DNA TGTGCCAGCAGGCCCAGGACAGTTTATGGCTACACCTTC. This encodes CASRPRTVYGYTF. The chain couples TRBV6-5 to TRBJ1-2; a possible D gene is TRBD1 (6 bases). Germline V gene data show CDR1 as MNHEY and CDR2 as SVGAGI. V was shortened by 6 bases and J by 5 bases, with 13 bases between the two germline ends. The CDR3 covers 13 residues.

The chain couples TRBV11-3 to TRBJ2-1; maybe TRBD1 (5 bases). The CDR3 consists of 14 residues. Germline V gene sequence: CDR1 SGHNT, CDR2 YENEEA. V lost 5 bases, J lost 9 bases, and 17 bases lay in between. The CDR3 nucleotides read TGTGCCAGCAGCCCAACCTTTTGGGGCGGTGAGCAGTTCTTC. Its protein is CASSPTFWGGEQFF.

The CDR3 loop reads CAAARGALTGELFF. CDR3 in DNA: TGTGCCGCGGCCCGGGGGGCGCTTACCGGGGAGCTGTTTTTT. The J gene is TRBJ2-2, the V gene TRBV27; tentative D call: TRBD2 (7 bases). The CDR3 is made up of 14 amino acids. Germline V gene lookup returns CDR1 MNHEY and CDR2 SMNVEV (reference sequence). Trimming shortened V by 11 bases and J by 5 bases, and 18 bases separated the two germline ends.

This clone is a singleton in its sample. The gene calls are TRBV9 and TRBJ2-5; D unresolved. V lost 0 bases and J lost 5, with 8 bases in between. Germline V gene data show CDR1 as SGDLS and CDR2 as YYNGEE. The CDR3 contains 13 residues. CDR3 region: CASSVGRWETQYF. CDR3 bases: TGTGCCAGCAGCGTAGGGAGATGGGAGACCCAGTACTTC. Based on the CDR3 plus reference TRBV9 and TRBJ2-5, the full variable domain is DSGVTQTPKHLITATGQRVTLRCSPRSGDLSVYWYQQSLDQGLQFLIQYYNGEERAKGNILERFSAQQFPDLHSELNLSSLELGDSALYFCASSVGRWETQYFGPGTRLLVL.

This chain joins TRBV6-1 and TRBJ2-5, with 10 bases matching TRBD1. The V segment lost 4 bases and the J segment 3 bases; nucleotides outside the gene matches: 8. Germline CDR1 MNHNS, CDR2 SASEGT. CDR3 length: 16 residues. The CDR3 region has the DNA TGTGCCAGCAGTGGCCGGGACAGGGGTTTGAAAGAGACCCAGTACTTC. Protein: CASSGRDRGLKETQYF.

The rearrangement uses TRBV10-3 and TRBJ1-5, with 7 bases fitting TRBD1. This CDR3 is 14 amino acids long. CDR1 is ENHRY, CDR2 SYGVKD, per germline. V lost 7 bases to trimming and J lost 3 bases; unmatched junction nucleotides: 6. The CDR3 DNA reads TGTGCCATCAAGGGGGCAGGGGACAATCAGCCCCAGCATTTT. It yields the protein CAIKGAGDNQPQHF.

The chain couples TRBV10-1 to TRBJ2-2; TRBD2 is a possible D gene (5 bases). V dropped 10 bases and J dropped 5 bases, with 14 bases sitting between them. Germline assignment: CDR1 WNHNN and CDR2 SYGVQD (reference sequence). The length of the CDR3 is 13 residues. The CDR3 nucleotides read TGCGCCACCTCGCGGGCAGTGACCGGGGAGCTGTTTTTT. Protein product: CATSRAVTGELFF.

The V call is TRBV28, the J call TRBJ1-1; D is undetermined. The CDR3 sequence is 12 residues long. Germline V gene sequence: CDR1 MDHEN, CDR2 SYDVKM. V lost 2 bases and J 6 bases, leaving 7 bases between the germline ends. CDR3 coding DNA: TGTGCCAGCAGTTTACCCGGATCTGAAGCTTTCTTT. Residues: CASSLPGSEAFF.